The 31 T cell receptor beta chains below all came from one sample that was sequenced in a study of shared clonotypes between healthy human individuals. TCRdb keeps only in-frame clones here, not all; method: immunoSEQ multiplex PCR. The data show around 1.9 million clones, around 93% seen once. Naive-designated CD8 cells lacked CD45RO, were positively enriched for CCR7, and omitted terminally differentiated effector memory CD45RA+ cells. The sequenced material came from naive CD8+ T cells from PBMCs. The receptors stem from a man younger than 35 in good health. Some clones in this sample may be carry-over from other donors' samples.

A single count supports this clone. J is TRBJ2-5 and V is TRBV5-6; 7 bases fit TRBD1. The closer fit of TRBJ2-7 to the DNA end suggests the J call may be wrong. Germline CDR1 reads SGHDT; CDR2 reads YYEEEE. This CDR3 is 13 amino acids long. This chain's CDR3 is CASSSGGSYEQYF. CDR3 DNA sequence: TGTGCCAGCAGCTCAGGGGGTTCCTACGAGCAGTACTTC.

The rearrangement links TRBV18 to TRBJ2-3, with TRBD2 matching over 8 bases. The CDR3 runs 15 residues. CDR1 is KGHSH, CDR2 LQKENI, per germline. Trimming took 2 bases from V and 4 from J; bases not matched to a gene: 5. The CDR3 DNA reads as TGTGCCAGCTCACCAAGTTTCGGGAGGGCAGATACGCAGTATTTT. Translation gives CASSPSFGRADTQYF.

The chain joins TRBV5-3 to TRBJ2-6; TRBD1 or TRBD2 may be the D gene (5 bases each). TRBV5-3 is marked as an open reading frame, function uncertain. This CDR3 spans 18 amino acids. Deletions cut 1 base from V and 1 base from J, with 15 bases between. CDR3 protein: CARSLSTGPLSGANVLTF. The DNA for the CDR3 is TGTGCCAGAAGCTTGTCGACGGGGCCCTTATCTGGGGCCAACGTCCTGACTTTC.

The V and J genes are TRBV20-1 and TRBJ1-2; D is ambiguous. Germline CDR1 and CDR2: DFQATT and SNEGSKA (reference sequence). The CDR3 has 11 residues. Trimming took 1 base from V and 3 from J, leaving 3 bases between them. The CDR3 loop reads CSARGDYGYTF. CDR3 DNA: TGCAGTGCTAGAGGGGACTATGGCTACACCTTC.

The chain employs TRBV11-2 and TRBJ2-7, with D possibly being TRBD1 (5 bases). Trimming shortened V by 5 bases and J by 1 base, and 15 bases separated the two germline ends. The CDR3 runs to 15 residues. CDR1 and CDR2 from the germline V gene are SGHAT and FQNNGV. CDR3 sequence reads: CASSLLVQGSYEQYF. The CDR3, as DNA: TGTGCCAGCAGCCTCCTCGTCCAGGGATCCTACGAGCAGTACTTC. The full variable domain, rest sourced from reference TRBV11-2 and TRBJ2-7, is EAGVAQSPRYKIIEKRQSVAFWCNPISGHATLYWYQQILGQGPKLLIQFQNNGVVDDSQLPKDRFSAERLKGVDSTLKIQPAKLEDSAVYLCASSLLVQGSYEQYFGPGTRLTVT.

In regard to this clone: The same CDR3 is also encoded by other DNA sequences in this sample. J is TRBJ2-1 and V is TRBV11-2; 8 bases agree with TRBD2. J gave up 1 base and V 6 bases, and 5 bases lay outside the gene matches. The CDR3 covers 15 residues. Looked up from germline, CDR1 is SGHAT and CDR2 is FQNNGV. CDR3 protein: CASSKIAGSYNEQFF. The CDR3, as DNA: TGTGCCAGCAGTAAAATAGCGGGATCCTACAATGAGCAGTTCTTC.

This sequence joins TRBV29-1 and TRBJ2-1; 8 positions agree with TRBD1. The CDR3 totals 13 residues. Looked up from germline, CDR1 is SQVTM and CDR2 is ANQGSEA. J gave up 2 bases and V 4 bases, and 1 base lay outside the gene matches. CDR3 region: CSVVGQAYNEQFF. The CDR3 region has the DNA TGCAGCGTTGTGGGACAGGCCTACAATGAGCAGTTCTTC.

The rearrangement joins TRBV7-6 to TRBJ1-1; no reliable D call. The germline V gene has CDR1 SGHVS and CDR2 FNYEAQ. The CDR3 is made up of 14 amino acids. Trimming cost V 5 bases and J 1 base, with 11 bases left between them. The CDR3 protein is CASSAGSGNTEAFF. DNA of the CDR3: TGTGCCAGCAGCGCGGGCAGTGGGAACACTGAAGCTTTCTTT.

The chain joins TRBV27 to TRBJ1-5; perhaps TRBD1 as D (6 bases). CDR1 and CDR2 (germline): MNHEY, SMNVEV (reference sequence). The CDR3 contains 11 residues. CDR3 DNA sequence: TGTGCAGGGGGGCCCAATCAGCCCCAGCATTTT. The encoded protein is CAGGPNQPQHF.

The V gene is TRBV6-1, the J gene TRBJ1-2; D gene uncertain. This CDR3 has 12 residues. V dropped 3 bases and J dropped 4 bases, with 6 bases sitting between them. CDR1 is MNHNS and CDR2 is SASEGT in the germline V gene. Here the CDR3 reads CASSDSFYGYTF. In DNA form, the CDR3 reads TGTGCCAGCAGTGACAGTTTCTATGGCTACACCTTC.

This rearrangement joins TRBV2 to TRBJ2-5, with TRBD2 identical over 7 bases. This CDR3 comprises 15 residues. Germline CDR1 and CDR2: SNHLY and FYNNEI. Trimming removed 8 bases from V and 5 bases from J; junction bases left unmatched: 14. The CDR3 nucleotides read TGTGCCAGCCTGTCCTCTAGCGGCTGGGACGAGACCCAGTACTTC. Its protein is CASLSSSGWDETQYF.

The chain is built from TRBV5-1 and TRBJ2-3; the D gene is possibly TRBD2 (5 bases). The CDR3 contains 17 residues. Germline CDR1 and CDR2: SGHRS and YFSETQ. V lost 4 bases and J 2 bases, leaving 20 bases between the germline ends. CDR3 DNA sequence: TGCGCCAGCAGCCCCCTGGGGTTAGCGCACCCCACAGATACGCAGTATTTT. It codes for CASSPLGLAHPTDTQYF.

The chain recombines TRBV9 with TRBJ1-2; D may be TRBD1 (5 bases). Looked up from germline, CDR1 is SGDLS and CDR2 is YYNGEE. This CDR3 comprises 15 residues. Trimming removed 3 bases from V and 2 bases from J, with 14 bases in between. The CDR3: CASSASGGRNYGYTF. CDR3 coding DNA: TGTGCCAGCAGCGCCTCCGGGGGGAGGAACTATGGCTACACCTTC. The entire variable domain, with the rest obtained from reference TRBV9 and TRBJ1-2, is as follows: DSGVTQTPKHLITATGQRVTLRCSPRSGDLSVYWYQQSLDQGLQFLIQYYNGEERAKGNILERFSAQQFPDLHSELNLSSLELGDSALYFCASSASGGRNYGYTFGSGTRLTVV.

V gene TRBV9 combines with J gene TRBJ2-2; 7 positions agree with TRBD1. In germline, CDR1 is SGDLS, CDR2 YYNGEE. This CDR3 has 15 residues. V gave up 5 bases and J gave up 6 bases; unmatched junction bases: 10. In DNA form, the CDR3 reads TGTGCCAGCAGGGGCGACAGGGAGATGGCCGGGGAGCTGTTTTTT. It specifies CASRGDREMAGELFF.

This chain uses TRBV2 with TRBJ2-1; TRBD2 matches at 14 bases. V lost 4 bases and J lost 5; bases outside the gene matches: 10. Germline CDR1 reads SNHLY; CDR2 reads FYNNEI. This CDR3 contains 18 residues. The CDR3 nucleotides read TGTGCCAGCAGTGGCACATGGCTGGGACTAGCGGGAGACAATGAGCAGTTCTTC. Translating gives CASSGTWLGLAGDNEQFF.

This rearrangement joins TRBV5-8 to TRBJ2-1; weak D call: TRBD2 (5 bases). This CDR3 contains 12 residues. The germline CDR1 and CDR2 sequences are SGHTS and YDEGEE. Trimming removed 4 bases from V and 7 bases from J, with 9 bases in between. DNA of the CDR3: TGTGCCAGCAGCACACGGGGAAATGAGCAGTTCTTC. Translating gives CASSTRGNEQFF.

V usage is TRBV6-5 and J usage is TRBJ2-1; D is tentatively TRBD1 or TRBD2 (5 bases each). V was shortened by 2 bases and J by 14 bases, with 19 bases between the two germline ends. CDR3 length: 14 amino acids. Germline V gene data show CDR1 as MNHEY and CDR2 as SVGAGI. The CDR3 loop is CASSYANGAKKKFF. The DNA of the CDR3 is TGTGCCAGCAGTTACGCAAACGGGGCGAAGAAGAAGTTCTTC.

This clone was picked up a small number of times. The V gene is TRBV27, the J gene TRBJ1-4, with D uncertain. CDR1 is MNHEY and CDR2 is SMNVEV in the germline V gene (reference sequence). The CDR3 is 15 amino acids. Deletions cut 7 bases from V and 8 bases from J, with 20 bases between. In DNA form, the CDR3 reads TGTGCCAGCACCTCCTCCCTGAACCCCCGGGAAAAACTGTTTTTT. Amino acid sequence: CASTSSLNPREKLFF.

This rearrangement joins TRBV4-2 to TRBJ2-1; D gene ambiguous. The CDR3 consists of 16 residues. From germline, CDR1 is LGHNA and CDR2 YNFKEQ. Trimming shortened V by 0 bases and J by 6 bases, and 15 bases separated the two germline ends. The CDR3 spells CASSQDRQLSPNEQFF. In nucleotides, the CDR3 is TGTGCCAGCAGCCAAGATCGGCAGCTTTCCCCCAATGAGCAGTTCTTC.

The rearrangement joins TRBV19 to TRBJ1-1; D ambiguous. V lost 4 bases and J 8 bases, leaving 17 bases between the germline ends. This CDR3 has 14 residues. Germline V gene sequence: CDR1 LNHDA, CDR2 SQIVND (reference sequence). CDR3 sequence (DNA): TGTGCCAGTAGTACACCCCAGTGGCCGCCCGAAGCTTTCTTT. Its translation is CASSTPQWPPEAFF.

J is TRBJ1-3 and V is TRBV4-3; D gene ambiguous. Germline V lookup: CDR1 LGHNA, CDR2 YSLEER. Trimming took 0 bases from V and 0 from J, leaving 12 bases between them. The CDR3 extends over 17 amino acids. The CDR3: CASSQDPGPSSGNTIYF. Written as DNA, the CDR3 is TGCGCCAGCAGCCAAGACCCCGGGCCTAGCTCTGGAAACACCATATATTTT.

The rearrangement uses TRBV29-1 and TRBJ2-6; TRBD1 matches at 7 bases. CDR1 is SQVTM, CDR2 ANQGSEA, per germline. The junction had 8 bases not matched to a gene; V was cut back by 0 bases and J by 0 bases. The CDR3 length is 18 residues. CDR3 region: CSVEDWAGGVSGANVLTF. CDR3 sequence (DNA): TGCAGCGTTGAAGATTGGGCAGGGGGAGTCTCTGGGGCCAACGTCCTGACTTTC.

CDR3 coding DNA: TGTGCCAGCAGCGCGTACGAGGGCTCGAACACTGAAGCTTTCTTT. It is translated as CASSAYEGSNTEAFF. The genes are TRBV9 and TRBJ1-1; D is unresolved. Trimming removed 3 bases from V and 1 base from J, with 13 bases in between. Germline assignment: CDR1 SGDLS and CDR2 YYNGEE. The CDR3 length is 15 residues.

V is TRBV4-3 and J is TRBJ2-7; the match to TRBD1 covers 8 bases. This CDR3 contains 15 residues. The germline gives CDR1 LGHNA, CDR2 YSLEER. Unmatched junction bases numbered 5, after V lost 1 base and J lost 3 bases. CDR3 residues: CASSQAHGTGYEQYF. As DNA, the CDR3 is TGCGCCAGCAGCCAAGCGCACGGGACAGGCTACGAGCAGTACTTC.

This chain links TRBV9 with TRBJ2-1, with a possible D match to TRBD1 (5 bases). Per the germline V gene, CDR1 is SGDLS and CDR2 is YYNGEE. This CDR3 comprises 14 residues. Trimming stripped 0 bases from V and 8 bases from J, with 12 bases between. The CDR3 DNA sequence: TGTGCCAGCAGCGTAGGGGGCCCTCAGGATGAGCAGTTCTTC. It translates to CASSVGGPQDEQFF.

This sequence joins TRBV7-8 and TRBJ2-1; either TRBD1 or TRBD2 may fit D (5 bases each). Germline CDR1 and CDR2: SGHVS and FQNEAQ. V lost 3 bases and J lost 3, with 15 bases in between. The CDR3 length is 16 residues. The CDR3 bases are TGTGCCAGCAGCTTCGTCCTAGGGGAGAACTACAATGAGCAGTTCTTC. Translating gives CASSFVLGENYNEQFF.

The CDR3 DNA reads as TGTGCCAGCAGGGGACAGGGGGCTTTGAATGAGCAGTTCTTC. This codes for CASRGQGALNEQFF. The V and J genes are TRBV2 and TRBJ2-1, with 12 bases lining up with TRBD1. Germline V CDR1 and CDR2: SNHLY, FYNNEI. The J segment lost 7 bases and the V segment lost 6 bases, leaving 4 bases of the junction unmatched. CDR3 length: 14 residues. The variable domain in full, completed from reference TRBV2 and TRBJ2-1, reads EPEVTQTPSHQVTQMGQEVILRCVPISNHLYFYWYRQILGQKVEFLVSFYNNEISEKSEIFDDQFSVERPDGSNFTLKIRSTKLEDSAMYFCASRGQGALNEQFFGPGTRLTVL.

This chain uses TRBV28 with TRBJ1-5, with 9 bases that match TRBD1. With 6 bases clipped from V and 3 bases from J, the junction kept 6 bases outside the gene matches. The CDR3 is 15 amino acids. Germline V gene data show CDR1 as MDHEN and CDR2 as SYDVKM. In DNA form, the CDR3 reads TGTGCCAGCAGATGGACAGGGGTCCTCAATCAGCCCCAGCATTTT. It is translated as CASRWTGVLNQPQHF.

The V call is TRBV15, the J call TRBJ2-3; tentatively, D is TRBD1 (6 bases). V was pared by 6 bases and J by 0 bases, with 13 bases between. This CDR3 spans 15 amino acids. Germline loops: CDR1 LNHNV, CDR2 YYDKDF (reference sequence). This CDR3 reads CATRRTDASTDTQYF. The DNA of the CDR3 is TGTGCCACCAGAAGGACAGATGCTAGCACAGATACGCAGTATTTT.

This clone has a single count. The V gene is TRBV28, the J gene TRBJ2-7; perhaps TRBD2 as D (6 bases). CDR1 and CDR2 (germline): MDHEN, SYDVKM. The V end was cut by 6 bases, the J end by 6 bases, with 12 bases between. The CDR3 runs to 12 residues. CDR3 in amino acids: CASSGGVGEQYF. The CDR3 DNA reads TGTGCCAGCAGCGGAGGGGTGGGCGAGCAGTACTTC.

The chain joins TRBV12-5 to TRBJ1-2; TRBD1 is a possible D gene (6 bases). V gave up 1 base and J gave up 3 bases, with 18 bases separating them. The CDR3 spans 17 residues. Per germline, CDR1 LGHNT and CDR2 FRNRAP. For the CDR3, the DNA is TGTGCTAGTGGTTTGGGGCAGGGGACGGTGTATGACTATGGCTACACCTTC. Its translation is CASGLGQGTVYDYGYTF.